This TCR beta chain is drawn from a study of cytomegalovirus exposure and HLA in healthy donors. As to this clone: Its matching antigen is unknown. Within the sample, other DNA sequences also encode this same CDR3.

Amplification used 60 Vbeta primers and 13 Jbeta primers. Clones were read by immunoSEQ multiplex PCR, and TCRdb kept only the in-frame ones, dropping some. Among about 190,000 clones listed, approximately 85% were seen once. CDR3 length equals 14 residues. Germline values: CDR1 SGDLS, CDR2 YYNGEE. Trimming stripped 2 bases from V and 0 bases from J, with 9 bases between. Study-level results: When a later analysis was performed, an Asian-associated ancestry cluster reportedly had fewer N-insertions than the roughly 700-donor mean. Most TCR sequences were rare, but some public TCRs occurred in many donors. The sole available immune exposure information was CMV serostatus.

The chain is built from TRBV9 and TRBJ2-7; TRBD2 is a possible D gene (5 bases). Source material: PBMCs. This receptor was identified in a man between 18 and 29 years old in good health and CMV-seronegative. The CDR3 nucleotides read TGTGCCAGCAGCGTCGGTGGGAGCTCCTACGAGCAGTACTTC. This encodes CASSVGGSSYEQYF.